Each of the 4 T cell receptor beta chains below was sequenced from the same sample in a study of blood T cell repertoires in COVID-19. Libraries were prepared by immunoSEQ multiplex PCR; TCRdb keeps only in-frame clonotypes and omits some of them. This sample yields about 230,000 clones, of which over 65% are seen a single time; around 2.6% belongs to the top ten. Sample: peripheral blood. All receptors come from a woman in her 70s with active or convalescent COVID-19.

The chain is built from TRBV4-1 and TRBJ2-3; TRBD1 matches at 9 bases. Germline V gene sequence: CDR1 MGHRA, CDR2 YSYEKL. This CDR3 spans 15 amino acids. V lost 3 bases and J lost 2; bases outside the gene matches: 3. CDR3 sequence reads: CASSHRDRDTDTQYF. The CDR3 DNA sequence: TGCGCCAGCAGCCACCGGGACAGGGACACAGATACGCAGTATTTT.

V is TRBV2 and J is TRBJ1-2, with D perhaps matching TRBD1 (6 bases). The V end lost 3 bases, the J end lost 8 bases, and 16 bases lay between the germline ends. The CDR3 consists of 14 residues. The V gene's germline CDR1 is SNHLY and CDR2 FYNNEI. CDR3 DNA: TGTGCCAGCAGTGACGGTCAGGGGCTAGGCGGCTACACCTTC. Its protein is CASSDGQGLGGYTF.

The J gene is TRBJ2-4, the V gene TRBV2; no clear D. Trimming pared 4 bases from V and 3 bases from J, leaving 4 bases between. There are 12 residues in the CDR3. Germline assignment: CDR1 SNHLY and CDR2 FYNNEI. The CDR3 sequence is CASSGLKNIQYF. The CDR3 DNA reads as TGTGCCAGCAGTGGGCTCAAAAACATTCAGTACTTC.

CDR3 sequence reads: CASSLDRVYPQHF. For the CDR3, the DNA is TGTGCCAGCAGCTTGGACAGGGTGTACCCCCAGCATTTT. V and J are TRBV7-2 and TRBJ1-5, with 8 bases that match TRBD1. The junction had 5 bases not matched to a gene; V was cut back by 3 bases and J by 10 bases. Germline-derived CDR1 and CDR2 are SGHTA and FQGNSA. CDR3 size: 13 residues.